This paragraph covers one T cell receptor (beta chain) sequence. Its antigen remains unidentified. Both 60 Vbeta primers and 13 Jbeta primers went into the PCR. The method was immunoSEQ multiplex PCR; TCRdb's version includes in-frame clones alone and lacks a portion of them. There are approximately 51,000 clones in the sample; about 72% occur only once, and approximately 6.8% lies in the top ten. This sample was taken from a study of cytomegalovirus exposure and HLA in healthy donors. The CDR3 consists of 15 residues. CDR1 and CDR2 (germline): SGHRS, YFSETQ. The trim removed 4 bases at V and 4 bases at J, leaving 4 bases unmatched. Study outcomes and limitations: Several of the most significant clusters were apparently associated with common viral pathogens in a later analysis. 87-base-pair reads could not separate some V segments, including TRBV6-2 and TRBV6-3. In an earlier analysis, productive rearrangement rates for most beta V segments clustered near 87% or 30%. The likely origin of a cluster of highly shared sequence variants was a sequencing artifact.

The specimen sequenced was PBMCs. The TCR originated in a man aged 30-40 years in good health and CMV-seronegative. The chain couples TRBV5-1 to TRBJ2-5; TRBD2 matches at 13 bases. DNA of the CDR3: TGCGCCAGCAGCAGGACTAGCGGGAGCGGAGAGACCCAGTACTTC. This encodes CASSRTSGSGETQYF.